This entry describes one T cell receptor (beta chain). The data originate from a study of blood T cell repertoires in COVID-19. Turning to the study itself: Collection of acute and convalescent COVID-19 samples took place in the United States, Italy and Spain. T cells, B-cell-depleted T cells, or PBMCs supplied cDNA or gDNA.

In the authors' methods: Nucleated cell number was recorded as an estimate derived from reference gene primer amplification. TCRdb's copy holds only in-frame clones and misses some; the assay was immunoSEQ multiplex PCR. The V and J calls and clone size are taken from that table; D and trimming were inferred from the DNA. The sample records fewer than 100,000 clones, 80% to 90% being singletons. V lost 3 bases and J lost 8, with 11 bases in between. Germline CDR1 is MNHNS and CDR2 is SASEGT. This CDR3 comprises 13 residues. The TCR sequence derives from a human donor with acute or convalescent COVID-19. The donor label of this sample is uncertain. The specimen was peripheral blood. The chain combines TRBV6-1 with TRBJ1-3, with a possible D match to TRBD1 (5 bases). CDR3 sequence: CASSDGQIHTIYF. DNA of the CDR3: TGTGCCAGCAGTGACGGACAAATCCACACCATATATTTT.